This T cell receptor (beta chain) was profiled in a study of blood T cell repertoires in COVID-19. About the study: Samples taken during acute and convalescent COVID-19 were collected in the United States, Italy and Spain.

Data came from immunoSEQ multiplex PCR; TCRdb stores just in-frame clones and leaves some out. The table has about 240,000 clones, about 83% seen once. With V trimmed by 7 bases and J by 1 base, 9 bases remained unmatched. Germline V gene data show CDR1 as LNHDA and CDR2 as SQIVND (reference sequence). This CDR3 comprises 15 residues. The sequencing input was peripheral blood. The rearrangement joins TRBV19 to TRBJ1-1; TRBD1 aligns across 7 bases. The TCR was taken from a human donor in a cohort sampled during active COVID-19. This chain's CDR3 is CASIDRDSWNTEAFF. The DNA of the CDR3 is TGTGCCAGTATCGACCGGGACAGCTGGAACACTGAAGCTTTCTTT.